This entry lists 6 T cell receptor beta chains sequenced from one sample in a study of STAT3 mutations in large granular lymphocyte leukemia. Here immunoSEQ multiplex PCR was the method, and the copy in TCRdb shows in-frame clones only, minus some. Of approximately 6,700 clones in the sample, approximately 57% are singletons; the top ten hold approximately 76%. Whole-study results and caveats: Every T-cell large granular lymphocyte leukemia patient had at least one immunodominant TCR beta clonotype.

Their target antigens are unknown. The sample was peripheral blood mononuclear cells. The receptors derive from a boy between 5 and 17 years old with T-cell large granular lymphocyte leukemia. Some clones in this sample may be carry-over from other donors' samples.

The V gene is TRBV4-1, the J gene TRBJ1-4, with TRBD1 as a possible D gene (5 bases). Trimming pared 3 bases from V and 3 bases from J, leaving 8 bases between. The CDR3 loop spans 14 amino acids. Germline values: CDR1 MGHRA, CDR2 YSYEKL. CDR3 sequence: CASSQGVANEKLFF. The CDR3 DNA sequence: TGCGCCAGCAGCCAGGGGGTGGCTAATGAAAAACTGTTTTTT.

This clone was picked up a small number of times. V usage is TRBV6-1 and J usage is TRBJ2-1, with 9 nucleotides matching TRBD2. The length of the CDR3 is 15 residues. Germline V CDR1 and CDR2: MNHNS, SASEGT. V shed 3 bases, J shed 7 bases, and the junction held 7 bases outside the gene matches. Here the CDR3 DNA reads TGTGCCAGCAGTGAGAAGCCTAGCGGGGAAAATGAGCAGTTCTTC. Its protein product is CASSEKPSGENEQFF.

The genes are TRBV6-5 and TRBJ2-1; TRBD2 matches 7 bases. The CDR3 runs to 11 residues. V was clipped by 5 bases and J by 13 bases; unmatched bases: 5. CDR1 is MNHEY and CDR2 is SVGAGI in the germline V gene. The CDR3 DNA sequence: TGTGCCAGCAGTCCCGGGACTACCCAGTTCTTC. Translated, it gives CASSPGTTQFF.

The CDR3 protein is CASSTGTGPYGYTF. DNA of the CDR3: TGTGCCAGCAGCACCGGGACAGGTCCGTATGGCTACACCTTC. The chain has TRBV6-8 and TRBJ1-2, with 8 bases lining up with TRBD1. The germline V gene encodes CDR1 MNHGY and CDR2 SAAAGT. With V trimmed by 6 bases and J by 5 bases, 8 bases remained unmatched. This CDR3 has 14 amino acids.

This clone was observed a few times. CDR3 sequence reads: CASSQGFADSYEQYF. CDR3 DNA sequence: TGTGCCAGCAGCCAAGGGTTTGCGGACTCCTACGAGCAGTACTTC. This chain links TRBV4-2 with TRBJ2-7; D remains ambiguous. This CDR3 spans 15 amino acids. V shed 1 base and J shed 0 bases, with 10 bases lying between them. Germline V CDR1 and CDR2: LGHNA, YNFKEQ.

The chain is built from TRBV7-3 and TRBJ2-7; no definite D call. The CDR3 is 14 amino acids. CDR1 is SGHTA, CDR2 FQGTGA, per germline. The V end lost 5 bases, the J end lost 0 bases, and 11 bases lay between the germline ends. The CDR3 DNA sequence: TGTGCCAGCAGCCCCGGTCACGCCTCCTACGAGCAGTACTTC. Protein: CASSPGHASYEQYF.